The T cell receptor beta chain described here comes from a study of shared clonotypes between healthy human individuals. Background on the study: CD4 naive cells filled three plates per donor, CD4 memory three, CD8 naive two and CD8 memory one.

Profiled with immunoSEQ multiplex PCR; TCRdb holds only in-frame clones, not every one. The sample lists about 2,500,000 clones, just over 90% occurring once. The germline gives CDR1 KGHSH, CDR2 LQKENI. The junction had 7 bases not matched to a gene; V was cut back by 5 bases and J by 3 bases. The CDR3 is made up of 14 amino acids. The clonotype originates from a man aged 18 to 30 in good health. The sequencing input was naive CD4+ T cells sorted from blood. As for subset: CD45RA+ positively selected. The chain has TRBV18 and TRBJ2-7; 7 nucleotides agree with TRBD1. Here the CDR3 DNA reads TGTGCCAGCTCATCCATCGGGACAGACTACGAGCAGTACTTC. Its protein product is CASSSIGTDYEQYF.